The sequence of this T cell receptor (beta chain) was determined in a study of blood T cells in healthy people across ages (dated by TCRdb to the mid-2010s). Broadly, across the study: Template switching captured roughly one uniquely barcoded TCR beta cDNA molecule per two T cells in model experiments. To track age-related changes in TCR beta repertoire diversity, the study relied on deep sequencing normalized with unique cDNA molecular identifiers. To avoid experimental bias, donors of different ages were randomly spread across the sequencing lanes. Using the same blood draw, the study looked at two additional independent replicas of 1 million unique cDNA reads for two donors, one aged 18 to 30 and the other aged 80 or older. The donors were divided into four age groups: young (average about 15 years), middle-aged (almost 40), aged (about 60) and long-lived (roughly 88). Broader findings and caveats from the paper: Total diversity estimates from one million sequenced T cells were considered lower bounds and underestimates. Because the CMV infection status of the donors was unknown, age-related changes in expanded clonotypes may potentially have been confounded. Compared with the aged group, the long-lived group had more naive CD4+ T cells, fewer expanded clones and increased TCR diversity, suggesting age selection. Conclusive comparison of naive and antigen-experienced compartments was prevented by the profiling of bulk unsorted PBMCs. The percentage of naive T cells measured by flow cytometry correlated strongly with observed TCR beta diversity. Observed TCR beta diversity per million T cells fell roughly linearly with age, and a significant reduction was already apparent by age roughly 40.

Receptor libraries were prepared by 5' RACE. TCRdb names Illumina HiSeq 2500 as the instrument used. A second PCR of roughly 6 to 11 cycles was performed with a sample-barcoded 5' primer and a J-beta primer mix. Each TCR beta cDNA molecule received a unique molecular identifier from a template-switch 5' adaptor carrying 12 random nucleotides. Each sample yielded at least 2.5 million CDR3-containing paired-end reads. The Mint cDNA synthesis kit, primed by a TRBC-specific oligonucleotide, was used to synthesize first-strand cDNA from all RNA. All cDNA was treated with uracil-DNA glycosylase and then went through a first 18-cycle PCR with the universal primers M1SS and BC2_uni_R. Regarding the original processing steps: For normalization, 1 million high-quality reads were randomly selected from each sample, with every read carrying a distinct molecular identifier. Reads sharing molecular identifiers were discarded rather than binned into consensus sequences. MiTCR, run with a Q25 quality threshold and the strictest error-elimination algorithm, handled CDR3 identification, clonotype clustering and error correction. A nonparametric unseen species model with Euler transformation was used to estimate lower-bound total TCR beta diversity. TCRdb reprocessing: public reads trimmed at Q25 with fastp, clones called with MiXCR, in-frame beta chains kept. CDR3 protein duplicates are merged, each entry listing the most common genes and DNA. The V and J calls shown here were made by TCRdb, not taken from the authors' results. The sample table holds over a million distinct CDR3 sequences, of which around 59% were seen once. Clones ranked in the top ten supply 5.5% to 8% of the sample.

This clonotype was recorded only once. This clone's antigen is unknown. Base quality data are lacking; no much larger clone is found one base away. V has 3 bases trimmed and J has 5 bases trimmed; junction bases matching no gene number 15. The CDR3 holds 17 amino acids from the cysteine to the phenylalanine. Only CDR3 DNA is held: 51 bases, read in frame from base 1. According to the germline V gene, CDR1 reads SQVTM and CDR2 reads ANQGSEA. Donors were a few dozen systemically healthy Caucasian individuals from Russia aged roughly 6 to 95 years. Each donor gave around 9.8 milliliters of peripheral blood, collected into EDTA-treated Vacutainer tubes. PBMCs were isolated by Ficoll-Paque density-gradient centrifugation, with at least 6 million obtained per sample. Trizol reagent was used to extract total RNA from PBMCs, with at least 5.5 micrograms per sample. For every donor, an aliquot of PBMCs went through flow cytometry to measure the percentages of naive CD45RAhigh/CD27high T cells.

Material: blood. The receptor comes from a man aged 18 to 30 in good health. The V and J segments used are TRBV29-1 and TRBJ2-3; the central 9 bases match TRBD2. The nucleotide sequence reads as follows: TGCAGCGTTGACGGTTTAATCAGCGGGGGGCATAAAGATACGCAGTATTTT. It encodes CSVDGLISGGHKDTQYF.